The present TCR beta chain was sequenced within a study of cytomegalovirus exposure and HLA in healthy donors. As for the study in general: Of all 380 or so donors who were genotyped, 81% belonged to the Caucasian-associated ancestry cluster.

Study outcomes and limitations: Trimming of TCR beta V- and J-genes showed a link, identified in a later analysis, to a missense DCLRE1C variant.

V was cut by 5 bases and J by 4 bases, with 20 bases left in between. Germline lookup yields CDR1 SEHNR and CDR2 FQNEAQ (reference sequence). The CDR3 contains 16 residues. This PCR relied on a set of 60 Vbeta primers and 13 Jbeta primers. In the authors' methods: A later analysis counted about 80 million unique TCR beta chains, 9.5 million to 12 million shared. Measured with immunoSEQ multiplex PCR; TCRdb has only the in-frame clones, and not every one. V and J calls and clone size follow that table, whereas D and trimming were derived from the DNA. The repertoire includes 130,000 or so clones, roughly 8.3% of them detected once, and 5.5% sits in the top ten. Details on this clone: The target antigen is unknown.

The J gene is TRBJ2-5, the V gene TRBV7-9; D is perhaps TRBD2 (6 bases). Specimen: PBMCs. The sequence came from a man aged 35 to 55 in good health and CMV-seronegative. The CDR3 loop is CASSPRPGEVRETQYF. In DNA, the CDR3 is TGTGCCAGCAGCCCCCGGCCGGGGGAGGTCAGAGAGACCCAGTACTTC.